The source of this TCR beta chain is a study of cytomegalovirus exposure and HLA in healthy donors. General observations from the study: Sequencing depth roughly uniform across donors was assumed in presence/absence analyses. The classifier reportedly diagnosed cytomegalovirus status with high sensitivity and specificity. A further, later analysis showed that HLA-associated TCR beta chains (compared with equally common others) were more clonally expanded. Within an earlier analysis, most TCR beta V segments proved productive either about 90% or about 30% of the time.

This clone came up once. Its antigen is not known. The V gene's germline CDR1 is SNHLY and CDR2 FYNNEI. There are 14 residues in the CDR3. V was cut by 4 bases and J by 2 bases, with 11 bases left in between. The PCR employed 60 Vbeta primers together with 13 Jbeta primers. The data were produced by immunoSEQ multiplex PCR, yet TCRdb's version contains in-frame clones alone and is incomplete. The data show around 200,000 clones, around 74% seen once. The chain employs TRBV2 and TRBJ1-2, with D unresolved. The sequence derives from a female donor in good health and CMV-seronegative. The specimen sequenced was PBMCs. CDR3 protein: CASSVRVSNYGYTF. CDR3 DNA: TGTGCCAGCAGTGTTCGGGTTTCCAACTATGGCTACACCTTC.